The source of this T cell receptor beta chain is a study of cytomegalovirus exposure and HLA in healthy donors. Study results and limitations: Most sequenced TCRs were rare (though some public TCRs occurred in many donors). Analysis was performed later, and it showed HLA-associated TCR beta chains to be more clonally expanded than equally common others. It was only CMV serostatus that was available as immune exposure information.

The PCR was carried out with 60 Vbeta primers and 13 Jbeta primers. Authors' analysis steps: About 11 million of 75 million to 85 million unique TCR beta chains were shared, per a later count. Libraries were prepared by immunoSEQ multiplex PCR; TCRdb keeps only in-frame clonotypes and omits some of them. V and J calls and clone size follow that table, whereas D and trimming were derived from the DNA. The table lists 100,000 to 150,000 clones, about 71% of them singletons. V was clipped by 5 bases and J by 2 bases; unmatched bases: 2. The CDR3 loop spans 13 amino acids. Germline-derived CDR1 and CDR2 are SGHTA and FQGTGA. This clone showed up just a few times. Its antigen is still unknown.

The source of this sequence is a woman aged 55 to 70 in good health and CMV-seropositive. The V call is TRBV7-3, the J call TRBJ2-5; 7 positions agree with TRBD2. Sequenced: PBMCs. The CDR3 protein is CASSPGGQETQYF. Written as DNA, the CDR3 is TGTGCCAGCAGCCCGGGGGGACAAGAGACCCAGTACTTC.